The 9 T cell receptor beta chains below all came from one sample that was sequenced in a study of T cell responses to AZD1222 COVID-19 vaccine. Assay used: immunoSEQ multiplex PCR; TCRdb lists only in-frame clones, some missing. The sample yields around 110,000 clones, 80% to 90% seen once. The source was peripheral blood, collected on day 0 of MenACWY control vaccination. The receptors derive from an adult in good health.

This chain joins TRBV19 and TRBJ1-5; no definite D call. This CDR3 is built from 15 residues. Germline CDR1 reads LNHDA; CDR2 reads SQIVND (reference sequence). V lost 4 bases, J lost 6 bases, and 16 bases lay in between. The CDR3 DNA reads as TGTGCCAGTAGTACTACAGCCGGGAAGGGTCAGCCCCAGCATTTT. Amino acid sequence: CASSTTAGKGQPQHF.

The rearrangement joins TRBV24-1 to TRBJ1-1; D is unresolved. Germline values: CDR1 KGHDR, CDR2 SFDVKD. Trimming took 8 bases from V and 7 from J, leaving 10 bases between them. The CDR3 sequence is 11 residues long. The CDR3, as DNA: TGTGCCACCAATAGCGGAGGTGAAGCTTTCTTT. Translating it yields CATNSGGEAFF.

This chain links TRBV18 with TRBJ2-3; D is undetermined. Germline V gene lookup returns CDR1 KGHSH and CDR2 LQKENI. The CDR3 runs 13 residues. V shed 6 bases and J shed 1 base, with 8 bases lying between them. The chain's CDR3 is CASSPDRTDTQYF. The CDR3 DNA reads as TGTGCCAGCTCCCCCGATCGCACAGATACGCAGTATTTT.

This chain connects TRBV6-5 to TRBJ1-4; D is unclear. The CDR3 contains 13 residues. Germline lookup yields CDR1 MNHEY and CDR2 SVGAGI. Trimming took off 4 bases at V and 8 bases at J, with 11 bases between the two ends. Written as DNA, the CDR3 is TGTGCCAGCAGTTGGGCCTTGGGGGAAAAACTGTTTTTT. Protein product: CASSWALGEKLFF.

The J gene is TRBJ1-6, the V gene TRBV9, with a weak D call TRBD1 (5 bases). Germline V CDR1 and CDR2: SGDLS, YYNGEE. Deletions cut 4 bases from V and 13 bases from J, with 12 bases between. The CDR3 consists of 12 residues. The CDR3 is CASSLQGGPLHF. Written as DNA, the CDR3 is TGTGCCAGCAGCCTCCAGGGTGGGCCCCTCCACTTT.

Here the CDR3 reads CASSLGRNNEKLFF. Written as DNA, the CDR3 is TGTGCCAGCAGTTTAGGGCGGAATAATGAAAAACTGTTTTTT. The chain combines TRBV27 with TRBJ1-4; D gene uncertain. The CDR3 is 14 residues long. Germline V gives CDR1 MNHEY, CDR2 SMNVEV (reference sequence). V gave up 2 bases and J gave up 4 bases, with 8 bases separating them.

The rearrangement links TRBV30 to TRBJ1-5; a possible D gene is TRBD1 (5 bases). This CDR3 has 13 amino acids. Trimming stripped 1 base from V and 8 bases from J, with 12 bases between. CDR1 and CDR2 from the germline V gene are GTSNPN and SVGIG (reference sequence). CDR3 region: CAWSDSAREPQHF. The CDR3 DNA reads as TGTGCCTGGAGTGACAGTGCCAGGGAGCCCCAGCATTTT.

The gene calls are TRBV13 and TRBJ2-3; D call uncertain. The V end lost 3 bases, the J end lost 2 bases, and 15 bases lay between the germline ends. The CDR3 is made up of 16 amino acids. Germline CDR1 and CDR2: PRHDT and FYEKMQ (reference sequence). CDR3 protein: CASSFRGRRSTDTQYF. DNA of the CDR3: TGTGCCAGCAGCTTCCGCGGTAGACGTTCCACAGATACGCAGTATTTT.

V is TRBV3-1 (or the pseudogene TRBV3-2) and J is TRBJ2-5; 10 bases agree with TRBD1. CDR1 and CDR2 (germline): LGHDT, YNNKEL (reference sequence). The junction had 7 bases not matched to a gene; V was cut back by 4 bases and J by 5 bases. The CDR3 length is 15 residues. The CDR3 here is CASSRQTGGAETQYF. As DNA, the CDR3 is TGTGCCAGCAGCCGCCAGACAGGGGGCGCGGAGACCCAGTACTTC.